Listed here is a single TCR beta chain. Its antigen is unidentified. The sample comes from a study of blood T cells in healthy people across ages. Germline V gene data show CDR1 as LGHNA and CDR2 as YNFKEQ. The CDR3 runs to 13 residues. The authors ran a second PCR of roughly 6 to 12 cycles using a sample-barcoded 5' primer and a J-beta primer mix. TCRdb processed the 5' RACE reads anew with MiXCR; each CDR3 protein has one entry. The sample contains some 760,000 distinct CDR3 sequences, 25% of which appear only once. Study results and limitations: As age increased, TCR beta diversity per million T cells fell in a roughly linear fashion.

The same sample was also studied in work on T cells of mothers and their children. Turning to that study: Reverse transcription into cDNA received all extracted RNA, at around 1.5 ug per 15 ul. Comparable shaping of TCR recombination output by thymic selection was observed in related and unrelated pairs.

J is TRBJ2-5 and V is TRBV4-2; D is undetermined. The DNA end favors TRBJ2-7, so the J call may be wrong. The sample taken for sequencing was blood. The receptor's source is a boy aged 5-17 years in good health. The CDR3 region has the DNA TGTGCCAGCAGCCAATTTAGTAACTACGAGCAGTACTTC. Its protein product is CASSQFSNYEQYF.